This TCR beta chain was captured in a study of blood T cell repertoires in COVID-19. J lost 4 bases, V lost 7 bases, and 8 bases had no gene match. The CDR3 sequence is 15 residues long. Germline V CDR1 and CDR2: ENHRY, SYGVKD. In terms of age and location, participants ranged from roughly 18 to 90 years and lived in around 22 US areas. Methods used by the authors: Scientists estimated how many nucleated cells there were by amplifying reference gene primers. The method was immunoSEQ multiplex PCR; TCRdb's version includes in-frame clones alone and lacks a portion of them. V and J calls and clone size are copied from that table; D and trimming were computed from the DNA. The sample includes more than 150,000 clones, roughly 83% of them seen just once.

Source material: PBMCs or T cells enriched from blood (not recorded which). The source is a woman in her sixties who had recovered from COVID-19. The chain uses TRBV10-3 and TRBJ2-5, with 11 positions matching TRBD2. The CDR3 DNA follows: TGTGCCATCAAGGCTAGCGGGGGGTCTGGAGAGACCCAGTACTTC. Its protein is CAIKASGGSGETQYF.